This TCR beta chain was captured by sequencing in a study of T cells in Graves' hyperthyroidism and ophthalmopathy. Drawn at first hyperthyroidism diagnosis, the blood sample preceded any ophthalmopathy symptoms. This clonotype was observed at least ten times. TCR beta CDR3 region amplification was performed from RNA transcripts. First-round RT-PCR targeting the TCR CDR3 was performed with the HTBI primer set. TCRdb re-called the multiplex PCR reads with MiXCR, one entry per CDR3 protein. The sample contains more than 250,000 distinct CDR3 sequences, 13% to 15% of which appear only once. Per germline, CDR1 DFQATT and CDR2 SNEGSKA (reference sequence). Deletions cut 6 bases from V and 8 bases from J, with 13 bases between. This CDR3 comprises 12 residues.

The sequence was collected from a woman between 50 and 59 years old with Graves' hyperthyroidism that later progressed to Graves' ophthalmopathy. The material sequenced was blood. The rearrangement joins TRBV20-1 to TRBJ1-4; D call uncertain. The DNA for the CDR3 is TGCAGTGCCCACCGGGCGGGGGAAAAACTGTTTTTT. Translated, it gives CSAHRAGEKLFF.